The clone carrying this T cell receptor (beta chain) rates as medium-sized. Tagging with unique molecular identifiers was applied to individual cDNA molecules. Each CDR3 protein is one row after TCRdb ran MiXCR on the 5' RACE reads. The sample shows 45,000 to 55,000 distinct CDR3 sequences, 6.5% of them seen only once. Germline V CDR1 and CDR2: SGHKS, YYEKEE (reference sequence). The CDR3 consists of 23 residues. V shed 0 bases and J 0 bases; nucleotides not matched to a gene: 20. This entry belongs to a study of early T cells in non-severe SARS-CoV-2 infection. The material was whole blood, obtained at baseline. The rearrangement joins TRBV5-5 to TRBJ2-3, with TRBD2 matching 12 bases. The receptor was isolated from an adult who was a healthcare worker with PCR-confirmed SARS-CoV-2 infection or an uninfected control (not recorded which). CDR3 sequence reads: CASSLDRRTSTSGGTSSTDTQYF. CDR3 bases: TGTGCCAGCAGCTTGGACAGGAGAACCTCTACTAGCGGGGGGACCTCTAGCACAGATACGCAGTATTTT.